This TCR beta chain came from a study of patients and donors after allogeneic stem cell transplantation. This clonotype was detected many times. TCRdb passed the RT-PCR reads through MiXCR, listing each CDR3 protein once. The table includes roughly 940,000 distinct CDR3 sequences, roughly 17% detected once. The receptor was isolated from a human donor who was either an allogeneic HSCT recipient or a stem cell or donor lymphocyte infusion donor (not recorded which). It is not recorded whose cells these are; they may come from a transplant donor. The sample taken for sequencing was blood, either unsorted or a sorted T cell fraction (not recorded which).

CDR3 in amino acids: CATSDYRRDEQFF. CDR3 coding DNA: TGTGCCACCAGTGATTATCGGCGTGATGAGCAGTTCTTC. The V and J genes are TRBV24-1 and TRBJ2-1; the D is unclear. V lost 2 bases to trimming and J lost 8 bases, with 9 bases between them. The CDR3 runs 13 residues. The germline gives CDR1 KGHDR, CDR2 SFDVKD.